This T cell receptor beta chain comes out of a study of Tregs in tolerant kidney transplant recipients. About the study: Related graft donors supplied nonmyeloablative bone marrow transplants, and mixed chimerism was transient.

Thawed PBMCs were FACS-sorted into unstimulated CD4+CD25+CD127- regulatory T cells, CD4+CD25- non-regulatory cells, CD4 and CD8 cells. Concerning this clone: No antigen is known for it.

The assay was immunoSEQ multiplex PCR, and TCRdb's table has in-frame clones only and misses some. The table shows tens of thousands of clones, with 93% occurring only once. Unmatched junction bases numbered 5, after V lost 4 bases and J lost 5 bases. This CDR3 spans 14 amino acids. CDR1 and CDR2 (germline): MNHNY, SVGAGI (reference sequence). General observations from the study: Antigen-driven expansion was suggested because donor-specific Tregs expanded more than all Tregs in tolerant patients.

Sequencing was performed on CD4+ T cells from blood, taken before the transplant. V usage is TRBV6-6 and J usage is TRBJ1-2; 9 bases are shared with TRBD1. This receptor was identified in a human donor who received a combined kidney and bone marrow transplant. The chain's CDR3 is CASSSGQGSYGYTF. The CDR3 nucleotides are TGTGCCAGCAGTTCCGGACAGGGGAGTTATGGCTACACCTTC.